This record looks at one T cell receptor beta chain sequence and its context. The trim removed 7 bases at V and 5 bases at J, leaving 11 bases unmatched. Germline CDR1 and CDR2: MDHEN and SYDVKM. CDR3 length equals 14 residues. 13 Jbeta primers and 60 Vbeta primers were used for the PCR. Clones were sequenced by immunoSEQ multiplex PCR, and TCRdb holds only the in-frame ones, with some missing. The sample holds 80,000 to 130,000 clones, 70% to 85% seen once. This sample is drawn from a study of cytomegalovirus exposure and HLA in healthy donors. Specimen: PBMCs. The rearrangement links TRBV28 to TRBJ2-7, with TRBD1 matching 7 bases. This receptor was taken from a woman under 30 in good health and CMV-seronegative. The CDR3 nucleotides read TGTGCCAGCACCAAGGGGGACAGAGGCCACGAGCAGTACTTC. Residues: CASTKGDRGHEQYF.